The TCR beta chain under discussion was sequenced for a study of blood T cell repertoires in COVID-19. Overall study: PBMCs, B-cell-depleted T cells, or T cells provided the cDNA or gDNA that made up the material.

The CDR3 is made up of 18 amino acids. Trimming cost V 5 bases and J 8 bases; bases outside gene matches: 17. CDR1 is SEHNR and CDR2 is FQNEAQ in the germline V gene (reference sequence). Clones were sequenced by immunoSEQ multiplex PCR, and TCRdb holds only the in-frame ones, with some missing. The repertoire consists of 350,000 or so clones, with roughly 90% occurring once and the leading ten covering approximately 1%. The source material was PBMCs or T cells enriched from blood (not recorded which). The receptor's source is a woman in her twenties or thirties who had been exposed to COVID-19. The rearrangement links TRBV7-9 to TRBJ2-1; TRBD2 matches at 11 bases. DNA for the CDR3: TGTGCCAGCAGCAGTTATAGCGGGAGGGCCGGGGAAGGCTATGAGCAGTTCTTC. It yields the protein CASSSYSGRAGEGYEQFF.